This TCR beta chain came from a study of blood T cells in healthy people across ages. The table lists this clonotype with a few counts. Trimming shortened V by 3 bases and J by 5 bases, and 20 bases separated the two germline ends. The CDR3 runs to 17 residues. Germline loops: CDR1 SGHRS, CDR2 YFSETQ. Samples each had at least 5 micrograms of total RNA extracted. The authors ran a second PCR of 7 to 11 cycles using a sample-barcoded 5' primer and a J-beta primer mix. The authors tagged each cDNA molecule using a template-switch adaptor with 12 random nucleotides. TCRdb processed the 5' RACE reads anew with MiXCR; each CDR3 protein has one entry. The sample shows approximately 780,000 distinct CDR3 sequences, approximately 24% of them seen only once. The same data also contributed to another study, on T cells of mothers and their children.

This clonotype was sampled from a boy aged 5 to 17 in good health. V gene TRBV5-1 combines with J gene TRBJ2-2, with D tentatively TRBD1 (5 bases). The sample was blood. This CDR3 is CASSSYLGAGGTGELFF. The CDR3 DNA is TGCGCCAGCAGCTCCTATCTAGGGGCAGGCGGTACCGGGGAGCTGTTTTTT.